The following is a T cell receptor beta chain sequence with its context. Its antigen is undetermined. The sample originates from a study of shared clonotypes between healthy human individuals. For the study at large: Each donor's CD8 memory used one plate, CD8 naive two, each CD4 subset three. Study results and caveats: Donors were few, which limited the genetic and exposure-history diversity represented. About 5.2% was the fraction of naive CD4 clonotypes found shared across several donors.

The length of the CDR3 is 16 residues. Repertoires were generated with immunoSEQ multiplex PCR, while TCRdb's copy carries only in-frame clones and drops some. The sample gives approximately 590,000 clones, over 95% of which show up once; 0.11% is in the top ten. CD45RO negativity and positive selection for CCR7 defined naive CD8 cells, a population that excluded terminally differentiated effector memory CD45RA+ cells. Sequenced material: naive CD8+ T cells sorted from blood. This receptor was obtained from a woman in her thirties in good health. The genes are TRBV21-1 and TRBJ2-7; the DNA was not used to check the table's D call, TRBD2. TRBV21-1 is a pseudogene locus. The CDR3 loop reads CASSKGGGLEAYEQYF. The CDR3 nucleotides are TGTGCCAGCAGCAAAGGCGGGGGGCTAGAAGCCTACGAGCAGTACTTC.